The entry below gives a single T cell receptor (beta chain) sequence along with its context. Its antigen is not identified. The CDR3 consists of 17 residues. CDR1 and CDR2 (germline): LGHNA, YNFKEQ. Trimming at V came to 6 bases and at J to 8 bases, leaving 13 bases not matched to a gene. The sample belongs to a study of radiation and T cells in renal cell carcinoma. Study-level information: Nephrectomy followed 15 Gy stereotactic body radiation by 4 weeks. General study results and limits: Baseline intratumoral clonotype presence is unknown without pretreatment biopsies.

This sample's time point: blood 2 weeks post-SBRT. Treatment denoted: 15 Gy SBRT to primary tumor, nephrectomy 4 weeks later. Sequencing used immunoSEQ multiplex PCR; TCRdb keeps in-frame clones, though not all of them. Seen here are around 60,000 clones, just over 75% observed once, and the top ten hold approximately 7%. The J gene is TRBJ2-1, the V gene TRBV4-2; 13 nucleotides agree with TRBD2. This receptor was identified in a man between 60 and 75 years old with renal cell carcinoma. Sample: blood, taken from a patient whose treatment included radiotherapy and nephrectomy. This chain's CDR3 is CASSGGGLAGEMDEQFF. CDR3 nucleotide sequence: TGTGCCAGCAGTGGAGGAGGACTAGCGGGAGAGATGGATGAGCAGTTCTTC.